Below, one TCR beta chain is given with its context. Its antigen is currently unknown. A much larger clone differs by one base, so this may be a read error. There are 14 residues in the CDR3. Between the trimmed V and J ends, which lost 2 bases and 0 bases, there was a span of 5 bases. The data derive from a study of CD8+CD57+ T cells in acquired aplastic anemia. The overall study: Sorted CD4+ and CD8+ cells gave a mean 3.2 ug DNA, range roughly 0.2 to 27.4 ug.

General study findings and limits: Both patients and controls carried the same twenty-nine CD8+ CDR3 sequences.

TCR beta VDJ and CDR3 profiles were obtained from a genomic DNA template. TCRdb re-analysed the reads in MiXCR, keeping a single row per CDR3 protein. The table has about 190,000 distinct CDR3 sequences, around 47% seen once. Selection for sequencing was limited to patients who had shown CD8+CD57+ cell expansion by flow cytometry. The patients all had a severe acquired aplastic anemia diagnosis. Among the patients, none had received any therapy at the time of blood sampling. The origin of this receptor is a human donor with aplastic anemia. The sequenced material came from sorted CD4+, CD8+, or CD8+CD57+ T cells (not recorded which) from PBMCs. The chain joins TRBV12-3 or TRBV12-4 to TRBJ1-3; D gene ambiguous. The DNA for the CDR3 is TGTGCCAGCAGTTTATTTGGCTCTGGAAACACCATATATTTT. This gives the protein CASSLFGSGNTIYF.